These 31 T cell receptor beta chains came from one sample sequenced in a study of control samples from healthy donors and cancer patients. Assay used: immunoSEQ multiplex PCR; TCRdb lists only in-frame clones, some missing. The profile shows some 120,000 clones, around 90% of them singletons. The source material was blood. The receptors were gathered from a man aged 18-30 years in good health.

The rearrangement joins TRBV7-9 to TRBJ2-5; D might be TRBD2 (5 bases). The V gene lost 1 base and the J gene lost 4 bases, with 13 bases spanning the gap. The CDR3 runs 15 residues. CDR1 and CDR2 from the germline V gene are SEHNR and FQNEAQ (reference sequence). The CDR3 nucleotides are TGTGCCAGCAGCTTAGTGTGGGCCGAGGGAGAGACCCAGTACTTC. The encoded protein is CASSLVWAEGETQYF. Complete variable domain (other parts from reference TRBV7-9 and TRBJ2-5): DTGVSQNPRHKITKRGQNVTFRCDPISEHNRLYWYRQTLGQGPEFLTYFQNEAQLEKSRLLSDRFSAERPKGSFSTLEIQRTEQGDSAMYLCASSLVWAEGETQYFGPGTRLLVL.

This rearrangement joins TRBV24-1 to TRBJ1-2; D ambiguous. V lost 0 bases, J lost 6 bases, and 7 bases lay in between. Germline V lookup: CDR1 KGHDR, CDR2 SFDVKD. The CDR3 length is 13 residues. This chain's CDR3 is CATSDLWTNGYTF. The CDR3 nucleotides read TGTGCCACCAGTGATTTGTGGACGAATGGCTACACCTTC.

V usage is TRBV30 and J usage is TRBJ1-4; no definite D call. V was clipped by 0 bases and J by 4 bases, with 12 bases between them. Germline V gives CDR1 GTSNPN, CDR2 SVGIG (reference sequence). CDR3 length equals 15 residues. This chain's CDR3 is CAWSVRGIRNEKLFF. The CDR3 bases are TGTGCCTGGAGTGTACGTGGCATACGTAATGAAAAACTGTTTTTT.

The chain couples TRBV6-5 to TRBJ2-3, with 8 nucleotides matching TRBD2. Germline V lookup: CDR1 MNHEY, CDR2 SVGAGI. CDR3 length: 15 residues. V gave up 3 bases and J gave up 0 bases; unmatched junction bases: 2. The CDR3 sequence: CASSYSGVSTDTQYF. The CDR3 nucleotides are TGTGCCAGCAGTTATAGCGGGGTGAGCACAGATACGCAGTATTTT.

In this sample, this clone turned up once. The chain's CDR3 is CASSLSGISNSGANVLTF. CDR3 coding DNA: TGTGCCAGCAGCCTTAGCGGAATTTCCAACTCTGGGGCCAACGTCCTGACTTTC. The V and J genes are TRBV3-1 (or the pseudogene TRBV3-2) and TRBJ2-6, with D possibly being TRBD2 (6 bases). This CDR3 contains 18 residues. Per the germline V gene, CDR1 is LGHDT and CDR2 is YNNKEL (reference sequence). The V end was cut by 4 bases, the J end by 0 bases, with 16 bases between.

The chain is built from TRBV2 and TRBJ1-3; D ambiguous. Trimming took off 8 bases at V and 0 bases at J, with 11 bases between the two ends. Germline V gives CDR1 SNHLY, CDR2 FYNNEI. CDR3 length equals 14 residues. CDR3 DNA: TGTGCCAGCCATGCCCAGCCCTCTGGAAACACCATATATTTT. It encodes CASHAQPSGNTIYF. The variable domain in full, with the rest retrieved from reference TRBV2 and TRBJ1-3, is EPEVTQTPSHQVTQMGQEVILRCVPISNHLYFYWYRQILGQKVEFLVSFYNNEISEKSEIFDDQFSVERPDGSNFTLKIRSTKLEDSAMYFCASHAQPSGNTIYFGEGSWLTVV.

The gene calls are TRBV30 and TRBJ1-1; TRBD1 might be the D (6 bases). There are 15 residues in the CDR3. V dropped 3 bases and J dropped 2 bases, with 16 bases sitting between them. Germline V lookup: CDR1 GTSNPN, CDR2 SVGIG (reference sequence). The CDR3 DNA reads TGTGCCTGGAGGAGCTCTGGGGGCGGCAACACTGAAGCTTTCTTT. Its translation is CAWRSSGGGNTEAFF.

The chain joins TRBV27 to TRBJ2-1, with a possible D match to TRBD1 (5 bases). V was cut by 6 bases and J by 11 bases, with 14 bases left in between. This CDR3 comprises 12 residues. Germline CDR1 is MNHEY and CDR2 is SMNVEV (reference sequence). CDR3 coding DNA: TGTGCCAGCAGCCCCCCCCAGGGTAAGCAGTTCTTC. Translating it yields CASSPPQGKQFF.

The V gene is TRBV9, the J gene TRBJ2-3; D is possibly TRBD2 (6 bases). This CDR3 spans 18 amino acids. Germline V gene sequence: CDR1 SGDLS, CDR2 YYNGEE. V lost 0 bases to trimming and J lost 1 base, with 18 bases between them. The chain's CDR3 is CASSVGGGVADGTDTQYF. CDR3 nucleotide sequence: TGTGCCAGCAGCGTAGGAGGAGGTGTAGCGGACGGCACAGATACGCAGTATTTT.

The chain employs TRBV5-5 and TRBJ2-3; D is uncertain. The germline V and J ends were trimmed by 4 bases and 3 bases, with 12 bases remaining between them. The CDR3 has 14 residues. The germline CDR1 and CDR2 sequences are SGHKS and YYEKEE (reference sequence). The CDR3 loop reads CASSPASMTDTQYF. The CDR3 DNA reads as TGTGCCAGCAGCCCGGCGAGCATGACAGATACGCAGTATTTT.

This clone was observed a single time. V is TRBV15 and J is TRBJ1-1; tentative D call: TRBD1 (5 bases). The CDR3 covers 19 residues. Trimming shortened V by 5 bases and J by 0 bases, and 25 bases separated the two germline ends. From germline, CDR1 is LNHNV and CDR2 YYDKDF (reference sequence). The CDR3: CATSGKLAGTSTMNTEAFF. In DNA, the CDR3 is TGTGCCACCAGCGGCAAGCTAGCAGGGACCAGCACAATGAACACTGAAGCTTTCTTT.

This chain links TRBV24-1 with TRBJ2-2; D gene uncertain. Germline V gene data show CDR1 as KGHDR and CDR2 as SFDVKD. The CDR3 sequence is 15 residues long. Trimming removed 10 bases from V and 6 bases from J, with 20 bases in between. The CDR3 DNA is TGTGCCACAAGAGACGGAATCACGGGCGCCGGGGAGCTGTTTTTT. Protein sequence: CATRDGITGAGELFF.

The gene calls are TRBV18 and TRBJ1-4; the D gene is possibly TRBD1 (5 bases). Per germline, CDR1 KGHSH and CDR2 LQKENI. Trimming left V 3 bases short and J 0 bases short, with 8 bases between. There are 15 residues in the CDR3. The CDR3: CASSPTGATNEKLFF. CDR3 sequence (DNA): TGTGCCAGCTCACCTACAGGAGCAACTAATGAAAAACTGTTTTTT.

The rearrangement uses TRBV27 and TRBJ2-3; D possibly corresponds to TRBD1 (6 bases). The CDR3 is 15 amino acids. CDR1 and CDR2 from the germline V gene are MNHEY and SMNVEV (reference sequence). The V and J ends lost 9 bases and 0 bases respectively, with 16 bases between them. CDR3 bases: TGTGCCAGTCTGCGACAGGAACCTAGCACAGATACGCAGTATTTT. Its translation: CASLRQEPSTDTQYF.

The rearrangement links TRBV11-2 to TRBJ1-1; D is undetermined. Germline V gene sequence: CDR1 SGHAT, CDR2 FQNNGV. The CDR3 loop spans 13 amino acids. The V end lost 6 bases, the J end lost 1 base, and 9 bases lay between the germline ends. The CDR3 sequence: CASRNLQNTEAFF. The DNA for the CDR3 is TGTGCCAGCAGGAACCTGCAGAACACTGAAGCTTTCTTT.

This rearrangement joins TRBV25-1 to TRBJ1-3, with 10 bases fitting TRBD1. Germline loops: CDR1 MGHDK, CDR2 SYGVNS. V lost 2 bases, J lost 2 bases, and 6 bases stayed unmatched. This CDR3 contains 17 residues. The CDR3 protein is CASSETPGQGAGNTIYF. In nucleotides, the CDR3 is TGTGCCAGCAGTGAAACCCCCGGACAGGGGGCTGGAAACACCATATATTTT.

This clone was seen only once. The rearrangement joins TRBV25-1 to TRBJ2-3, with D uncertain. V lost 6 bases and J 0 bases, leaving 4 bases between the germline ends. Germline-derived CDR1 and CDR2 are MGHDK and SYGVNS. The CDR3 spans 12 residues. As DNA, the CDR3 is TGTGCCAGCAGCCTGAGCACAGATACGCAGTATTTT. Translating gives CASSLSTDTQYF.

The chain joins TRBV4-1 to TRBJ1-1, with 7 bases aligning to TRBD1. The CDR3 contains 13 residues. Germline trimming cut 2 bases from V and 11 bases from J; bases unmatched to any gene: 8. Germline CDR1 and CDR2: MGHRA and YSYEKL. Here the CDR3 reads CASSQNRGLDAFF. Here the CDR3 DNA reads TGCGCCAGCAGCCAAAACAGGGGTTTGGACGCTTTCTTT.

The chain joins TRBV5-1 to TRBJ1-1; D is ambiguous. The length of the CDR3 is 11 residues. Germline values: CDR1 SGHRS, CDR2 YFSETQ. Trimming removed 0 bases at V and 12 bases at J, with 9 bases between. CDR3 nucleotide sequence: TGCGCCAGCAGCTTGGATGGTCGCCCTTTCTTT. Its translation is CASSLDGRPFF.

The rearrangement uses TRBV6-5 and TRBJ2-7; D gene uncertain. The CDR3 sequence is 11 residues long. Germline assignment: CDR1 MNHEY and CDR2 SVGAGI. V lost 6 bases and J lost 6, with 9 bases in between. The CDR3 nucleotides read TGTGCCAGCAGCCTATATTCCGAGCAGTACTTC. Amino acid sequence: CASSLYSEQYF.

The chain employs TRBV2 and TRBJ2-7, with 9 positions matching TRBD1. The germline gives CDR1 SNHLY, CDR2 FYNNEI. With 7 bases clipped from V and 7 bases from J, the junction kept 11 bases outside the gene matches. The CDR3 loop spans 14 amino acids. CDR3 DNA sequence: TGTGCCAGCAAGTCGGGGACAGGGTCTCCAGAGCAGTACTTC. As protein: CASKSGTGSPEQYF.

This chain connects TRBV28 to TRBJ1-4; D unclear. There are 15 residues in the CDR3. Germline CDR1 is MDHEN and CDR2 is SYDVKM. Trimming removed 2 bases at V and 8 bases at J, with 15 bases between. The CDR3: CASSLGANRKEKLFF. DNA of the CDR3: TGTGCCAGCAGTTTAGGAGCGAATAGAAAAGAAAAACTGTTTTTT.

This clone was recorded only once. This chain connects TRBV5-1 to TRBJ1-2; no clear D gene. V lost 2 bases to trimming and J lost 4 bases, with 15 bases between them. Germline-derived CDR1 and CDR2 are SGHRS and YFSETQ. This CDR3 contains 15 residues. This CDR3 reads CASSLAGQTLYGYTF. CDR3 coding DNA: TGCGCCAGCAGCTTAGCTGGGCAGACCCTCTATGGCTACACCTTC.

This clone was counted once. The chain joins TRBV19 to TRBJ2-3; 12 bases map to TRBD2. Germline V gene sequence: CDR1 LNHDA, CDR2 SQIVND (reference sequence). The CDR3 loop spans 16 amino acids. With V trimmed by 5 bases and J by 2 bases, 5 bases remained unmatched. The CDR3 nucleotides are TGTGCCAGTAGTCATACTAGCGGGGGGATCACAGATACGCAGTATTTT. As protein: CASSHTSGGITDTQYF.

The chain couples TRBV6-5 to TRBJ1-6; D possibly corresponds to TRBD1 (5 bases). Germline V lookup: CDR1 MNHEY, CDR2 SVGAGI. Between the trimmed V and J ends, which lost 5 bases and 8 bases, there was a span of 13 bases. The CDR3 is 14 amino acids. CDR3 protein: CASSTGTRDSPLHF. The CDR3 coding sequence is TGTGCCAGCAGTACCGGGACTAGAGATTCACCCCTCCACTTT.

This clone was detected only a few times. This chain uses TRBV7-9 with TRBJ2-7, with D perhaps being TRBD1 or TRBD2 (5 bases each). The CDR3 is 12 amino acids. V was clipped by 1 base and J by 6 bases, with 7 bases between them. The germline CDR1 and CDR2 sequences are SEHNR and FQNEAQ (reference sequence). DNA of the CDR3: TGTGCCAGCAGCTTAGAGAGGGGCGAGCAGTACGTC. Translated, it gives CASSLERGEQYV.

The rearrangement uses TRBV7-8 and TRBJ2-4, with D hard to call. Looked up from germline, CDR1 is SGHVS and CDR2 is FQNEAQ. The CDR3 length is 13 residues. V was pared by 1 base and J by 8 bases, with 9 bases between. The CDR3 DNA reads TGTGCCAGCAGCTTAGTGGACGGGTACATTCAGTACTTC. It encodes CASSLVDGYIQYF.

The CDR3 bases are TGCGCCAGCAGTGAGTCAGGTAGCGGGAGGGCCTCCTGGTATGAGCAGTTCTTC. Amino acid sequence: CASSESGSGRASWYEQFF. The chain joins TRBV10-2 to TRBJ2-1, with 11 bases identical to TRBD2. This CDR3 has 18 residues. Germline V lookup: CDR1 WSHSY, CDR2 SAAADI. Trimming cost V 0 bases and J 8 bases; bases outside gene matches: 12.

The chain is built from TRBV7-9 and TRBJ1-2, with 8 bases matching TRBD1. Trimming at V came to 1 base and at J to 4 bases, leaving 5 bases not matched to a gene. This CDR3 has 15 residues. Germline V lookup: CDR1 SEHNR, CDR2 FQNEAQ (reference sequence). CDR3 in amino acids: CASSLGSGGLYGYTF. The CDR3 DNA reads as TGTGCCAGCAGCTTAGGTTCAGGGGGCCTCTATGGCTACACCTTC.

This chain connects TRBV7-8 to TRBJ2-1; 8 bases align to TRBD2. Germline CDR1 is SGHVS and CDR2 is FQNEAQ. The CDR3 is made up of 18 amino acids. V lost 0 bases and J lost 4; bases outside the gene matches: 11. This CDR3 reads CASSLAGGSGSGYNEQFF. In nucleotides, the CDR3 is TGTGCCAGCAGCTTAGCGGGGGGGAGCGGGAGCGGGTACAATGAGCAGTTCTTC.

The genes are TRBV12-3 or TRBV12-4 and TRBJ2-7; possibly TRBD1 or TRBD2 for D (5 bases each). The CDR3 is made up of 13 amino acids. The V end lost 5 bases, the J end lost 3 bases, and 11 bases lay between the germline ends. This chain's CDR3 is CASSPGRSYEQYF. CDR3 coding DNA: TGTGCCAGCAGTCCGGGACGGAGCTACGAGCAGTACTTC.